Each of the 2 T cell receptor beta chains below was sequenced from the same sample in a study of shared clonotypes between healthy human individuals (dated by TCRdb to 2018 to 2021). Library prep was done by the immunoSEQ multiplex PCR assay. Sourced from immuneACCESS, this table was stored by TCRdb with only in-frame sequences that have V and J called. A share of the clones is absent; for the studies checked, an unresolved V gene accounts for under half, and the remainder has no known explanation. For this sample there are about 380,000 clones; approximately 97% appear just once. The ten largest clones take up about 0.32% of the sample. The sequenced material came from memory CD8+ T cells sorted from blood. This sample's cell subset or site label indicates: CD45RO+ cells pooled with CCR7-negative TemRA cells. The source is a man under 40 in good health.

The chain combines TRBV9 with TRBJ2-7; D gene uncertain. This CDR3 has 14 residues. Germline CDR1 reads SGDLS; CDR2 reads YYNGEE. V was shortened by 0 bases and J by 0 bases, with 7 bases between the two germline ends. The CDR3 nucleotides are TGTGCCAGCAGCGTAGAGGCGAGCTCCTACGAGCAGTACTTC. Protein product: CASSVEASSYEQYF.

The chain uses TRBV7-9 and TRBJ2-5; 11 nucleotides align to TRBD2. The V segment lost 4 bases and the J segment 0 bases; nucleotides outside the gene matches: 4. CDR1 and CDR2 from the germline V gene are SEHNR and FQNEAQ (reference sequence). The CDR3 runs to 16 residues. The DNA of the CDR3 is TGTGCCAGCAGCTCACGACTAGCGGGGTACCAAGAGACCCAGTACTTC. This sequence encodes CASSSRLAGYQETQYF.